Below, 5 T cell receptor beta chains from the same sample are listed, as sequenced in a study of blood T cell repertoires in COVID-19. Libraries were prepared by immunoSEQ multiplex PCR; TCRdb keeps only in-frame clonotypes and omits some of them. The sample has some 220,000 clones; under 85% are singletons. The source material was peripheral blood. The receptors were gathered from a woman aged 25-40 years with COVID-19, enrolled during active disease.

The genes are TRBV28 and TRBJ1-3, with D maybe TRBD1 (5 bases). Germline V CDR1 and CDR2: MDHEN, SYDVKM. The V gene lost 3 bases and the J gene lost 0 bases, with 6 bases spanning the gap. This CDR3 is 14 amino acids long. The CDR3 loop is CASSFQGSGNTIYF. The CDR3 DNA is TGTGCCAGCAGTTTTCAGGGCTCTGGAAACACCATATATTTT.

This clone was seen just once. The V gene is TRBV5-4, the J gene TRBJ1-2; unclear D gene. Germline V gene sequence: CDR1 SGHNT, CDR2 YYREEE (reference sequence). V lost 0 bases to trimming and J lost 8 bases, with 14 bases between them. This CDR3 is built from 14 residues. CDR3 coding DNA: TGTGCCAGCAGCTTGGAGCGCATAACGGGGGGCTACACCTTC. Translated, it gives CASSLERITGGYTF.

For this clone: Within the sample, other DNA sequences also encode this same CDR3. The chain joins TRBV27 to TRBJ1-1, with TRBD1 matching over 10 bases. CDR1 and CDR2 (germline): MNHEY, SMNVEV (reference sequence). Unmatched junction bases numbered 1, after V lost 3 bases and J lost 6 bases. This CDR3 comprises 13 residues. The CDR3 sequence: CASSFGQGAEAFF. The CDR3 coding sequence is TGTGCCAGCAGTTTCGGACAGGGGGCTGAAGCTTTCTTT.

The CDR3 loop is CASSVGGPTYEQYF. The DNA of the CDR3 is TGTGCCAGCAGCGTGGGAGGACCTACCTACGAGCAGTACTTC. The chain recombines TRBV9 with TRBJ2-7, with TRBD2 as a possible D gene (6 bases). This CDR3 contains 14 residues. V lost 2 bases, J lost 2 bases, and 11 bases lay in between. Germline loops: CDR1 SGDLS, CDR2 YYNGEE.

V and J are TRBV27 and TRBJ2-7, with D unclear. Germline-derived CDR1 and CDR2 are MNHEY and SMNVEV (reference sequence). The V and J ends lost 3 bases and 2 bases respectively, with 11 bases between them. The CDR3 contains 14 residues. The CDR3 region has the DNA TGTGCCAGCAGTTTGACTCCGGCTACCTACGAGCAGTACTTC. Amino acid sequence: CASSLTPATYEQYF.